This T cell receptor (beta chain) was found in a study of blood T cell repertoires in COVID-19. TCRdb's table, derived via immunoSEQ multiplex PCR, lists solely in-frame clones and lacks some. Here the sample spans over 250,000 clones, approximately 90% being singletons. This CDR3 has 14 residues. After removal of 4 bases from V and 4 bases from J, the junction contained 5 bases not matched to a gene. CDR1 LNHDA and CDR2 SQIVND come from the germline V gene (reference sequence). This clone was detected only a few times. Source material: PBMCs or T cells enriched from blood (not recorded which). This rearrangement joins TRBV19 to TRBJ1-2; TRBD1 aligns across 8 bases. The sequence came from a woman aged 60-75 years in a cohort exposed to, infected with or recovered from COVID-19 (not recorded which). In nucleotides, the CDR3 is TGTGCCAGTAGTACGGGACAGGCGAGCTATGGCTACACCTTC. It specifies CASSTGQASYGYTF. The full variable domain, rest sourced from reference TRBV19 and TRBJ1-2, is DGGITQSPKYLFRKEGQNVTLSCEQNLNHDAMYWYRQDPGQGLRLIYYSQIVNDFQKGDIAEGYSVSREKKESFPLTVTSAQKNPTAFYLCASSTGQASYGYTFGSGTRLTVV.